This T cell receptor beta chain was sequenced during a study of control samples from healthy donors and cancer patients. Between the trimmed V and J ends, which lost 6 bases and 6 bases, there was a span of 14 bases. Looked up from germline, CDR1 is ENHRY and CDR2 is SYGVKD. The CDR3 spans 13 residues. TCRdb's copy holds only in-frame clones and misses some; the assay was immunoSEQ multiplex PCR. The profile shows over 120,000 clones, roughly 94% of them singletons. This TCR derives from a man aged 55-75 years with colorectal cancer. The source material was PBMCs. The genes are TRBV10-3 and TRBJ1-1; D call uncertain. The CDR3 spells CAIREESASEAFF. The CDR3 coding sequence is TGTGCCATCAGGGAAGAGTCTGCATCTGAAGCTTTCTTT.